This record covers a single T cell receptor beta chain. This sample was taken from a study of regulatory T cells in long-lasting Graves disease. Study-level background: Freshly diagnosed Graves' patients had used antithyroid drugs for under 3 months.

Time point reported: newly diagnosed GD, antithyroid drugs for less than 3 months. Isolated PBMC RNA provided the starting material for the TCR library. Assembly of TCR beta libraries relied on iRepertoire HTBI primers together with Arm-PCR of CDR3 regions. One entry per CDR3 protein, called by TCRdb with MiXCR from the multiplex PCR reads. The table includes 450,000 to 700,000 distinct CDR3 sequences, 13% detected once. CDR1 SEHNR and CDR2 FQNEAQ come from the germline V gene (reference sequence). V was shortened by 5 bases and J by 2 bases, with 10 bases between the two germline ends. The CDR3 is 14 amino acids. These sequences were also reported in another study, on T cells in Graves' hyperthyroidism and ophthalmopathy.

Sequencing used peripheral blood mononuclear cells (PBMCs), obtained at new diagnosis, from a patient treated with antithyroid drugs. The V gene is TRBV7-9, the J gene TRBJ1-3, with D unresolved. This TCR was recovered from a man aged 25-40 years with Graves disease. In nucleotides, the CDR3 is TGTGCCAGCAGCCCCCCCGGGGCTGGAAACACCATATATTTT. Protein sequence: CASSPPGAGNTIYF.